This T cell receptor beta chain was recorded in a study of T cells in Graves' hyperthyroidism and ophthalmopathy. The wider study: Blood was drawn when the patient was first diagnosed and still untreated.

Patients were excluded because of uncontrolled infection, other autoimmune disease, pregnancy or lactation. RNA transcripts yielded amplified TCR beta CDR3 regions. The TCR CDR3 first-round RT-PCR relied on the HTBI primer set. TCRdb used MiXCR to reprocess the multiplex PCR reads, holding one entry per CDR3 protein. The sample consists of about 600,000 distinct CDR3 sequences, 14% of them appearing once. V lost 10 bases and J 5 bases, leaving 14 bases between the germline ends. CDR3 length: 12 residues. Germline lookup yields CDR1 LNHDA and CDR2 SQIVND (reference sequence). As for this clonotype: What it recognizes is unknown.

Regarding the study as a whole: Blood samples included most of the expanded thyroid clonotypes exceeding 0.001. The model anticipated ophthalmopathy a median 6.5 months pre-onset.

The receptor was isolated from a young woman with Graves' ophthalmopathy. The sequenced material came from blood. The chain employs TRBV19 and TRBJ1-2, with D tentatively TRBD1 (6 bases). DNA of the CDR3: TGTGCCATCATGGACAGTATATATGGCTACACCTTC. Its translation is CAIMDSIYGYTF.